These T cell receptor beta chains were read from a single sample in a study of cytomegalovirus exposure and HLA in healthy donors. The assay was immunoSEQ multiplex PCR, and TCRdb's table has in-frame clones only and misses some. The sample contains 210,000 or so clones, approximately 84% of which appear only once. The source material was PBMCs. The receptors here all came from a woman in her forties in good health and CMV-seronegative. Both conserved end residues are part of each CDR3. A D gene is named only where the DNA matches it firmly. Clone size is not always given. Where it is, it says once, few, many or a class for expanded clones.

>.|.|TRBV10-2|TRBJ2-5
CASSRGQETQYF
TGCGCCAGCAGTAGGGGCCAGGAGACCCAGTACTTC
>.|TRBD2|TRBV4-3|TRBJ2-1
CASSQAPPGGLAYNEQFF
TGCGCCAGCAGCCAAGCCCCCCCGGGGGGACTAGCCTACAATGAGCAGTTCTTC
>.|TRBD1|TRBV7-9|TRBJ1-2
CASSPNTRDRTHYGYTF
TGTGCCAGCAGCCCGAATACCCGGGACAGGACTCACTATGGCTACACCTTC
>.|.|TRBV27|TRBJ2-7
CASRTGINEQYF
TGTGCCAGCAGAACCGGGATAAACGAGCAGTACTTC
>once|.|TRBV6-5|TRBJ2-7
CASSYQGRSSYEQYF
TGTGCCAGCAGTTACCAGGGAAGGAGCTCCTACGAGCAGTACTTC
>once|TRBD1|TRBV28|TRBJ2-3
CASSPGTGVGDTQYF
TGTGCCAGCAGTCCCGGGACAGGGGTGGGTGATACGCAGTATTTT
>.|.|TRBV4-3|TRBJ1-4
CASSQGRGKLFF
TGCGCCAGCAGCCAAGGCCGCGGGAAACTGTTTTTT
>once|TRBD2|TRBV2|TRBJ2-3
CASTWSGGPSDTQYF
TGTGCCAGCACATGGAGCGGGGGGCCCTCAGATACGCAGTATTTT
>.|.|TRBV5-1|TRBJ1-3
CASSPQEASGNTIYF
TGCGCCAGCAGCCCACAGGAAGCTTCTGGAAACACCATATATTTT
>.|.|TRBV5-1|TRBJ1-4
CASSLDWAEKLFF
TGCGCCAGCAGCTTGGATTGGGCGGAAAAACTGTTTTTT
>.|.|TRBV18|TRBJ1-4
CASSTEGKGAKLFF
TGTGCCAGCTCGACTGAGGGAAAGGGAGCAAAACTGTTTTTT
>once|.|TRBV6-1|TRBJ1-2
CASHPSQDYGYTF
TGTGCCAGCCACCCGTCGCAGGACTATGGCTACACCTTC
>few|.|TRBV28|TRBJ1-5
CASPTPLNQPQHF
TGTGCCAGCCCCACACCCCTCAATCAGCCCCAGCATTTT
>.|.|TRBV28|TRBJ1-1
CASSRSKMNTEAFF
TGTGCCAGCAGCCGTAGTAAGATGAACACTGAAGCTTTCTTT
>.|TRBD2|TRBV6-6|TRBJ2-1
CASSYSGGSGGNEQFF
TGTGCCAGCAGTTACTCGGGCGGTAGCGGGGGAAATGAGCAGTTCTTC
>.|TRBD2|TRBV11-2|TRBJ2-3
CASSLWGTSGTDTQYF
TGTGCCAGCAGCTTATGGGGGACTAGCGGCACAGATACGCAGTATTTT
>.|.|TRBV7-3|TRBJ2-2
CASSLTADSANTGELFF
TGTGCCAGCAGTCTCACAGCAGACAGCGCGAACACCGGGGAGCTGTTTTTT
>.|.|TRBV6-6|TRBJ1-6
CASSPGRGVVHF
TGTGCCAGCAGTCCGGGGAGGGGGGTCGTCCACTTT
>.|TRBD1|TRBV30|TRBJ2-5
CASGGTGGSVETQYF
TGTGCCTCGGGGGGGACAGGGGGCTCTGTGGAGACCCAGTACTTC
>.|.|TRBV6-1|TRBJ1-1
CASSEAQGRTEAFF
TGTGCCAGCAGTGAAGCTCAGGGTCGCACTGAAGCTTTCTTT
>few|.|TRBV4-3|TRBJ2-3
CASSSQRVFTDTQYF
TGCGCCAGCAGCTCACAGAGAGTTTTCACAGATACGCAGTATTTT